This TCR beta chain was profiled in a study of blood T cell repertoires in COVID-19. Study-wide context: COVID-19 samples collected from the United States, Italy and Spain covered acute and convalescent phases. T cells, B-cell-depleted T cells, or PBMCs supplied cDNA or gDNA.

Method: immunoSEQ multiplex PCR; TCRdb's copy keeps in-frame clones and lacks some. The table shows just under 150,000 clones, with around 90% occurring only once. The V gene lost 0 bases and the J gene lost 1 base, with 11 bases spanning the gap. The CDR3 has 16 residues. CDR1 and CDR2 (germline): SGDLS, YYNGEE. The specimen sequenced was peripheral blood. The rearrangement links TRBV9 to TRBJ2-1; D unclear. The receptor comes from a human donor in a cohort sampled during active COVID-19. The CDR3 region is CASSVGGSPSYNEQFF. The CDR3 nucleotides read TGTGCCAGCAGCGTAGGTGGCAGTCCATCCTACAATGAGCAGTTCTTC.